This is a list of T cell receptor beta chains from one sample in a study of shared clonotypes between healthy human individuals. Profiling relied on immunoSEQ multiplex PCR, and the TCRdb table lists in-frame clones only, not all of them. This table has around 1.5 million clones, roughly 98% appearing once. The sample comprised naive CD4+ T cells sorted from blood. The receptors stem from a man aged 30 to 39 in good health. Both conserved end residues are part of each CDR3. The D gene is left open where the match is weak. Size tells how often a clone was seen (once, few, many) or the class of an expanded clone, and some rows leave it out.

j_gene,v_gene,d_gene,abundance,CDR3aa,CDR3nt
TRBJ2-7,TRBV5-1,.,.,CASPTCEQYF,TGCGCCAGTCCGACCTGCGAGCAGTACTTC
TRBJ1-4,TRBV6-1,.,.,CASTIGTENEKLFF,TGTGCCAGCACAATCGGGACGGAGAATGAAAAACTGTTTTTT
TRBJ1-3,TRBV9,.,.,CASSVAEYRVPGNTIYF,TGTGCCAGCAGCGTAGCGGAATACAGGGTGCCTGGAAACACCATATATTTT
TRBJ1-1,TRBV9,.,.,CASSESPNRNTEAFF,TGTGCCAGCAGCGAATCTCCAAACAGGAACACTGAAGCTTTCTTT
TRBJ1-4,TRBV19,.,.,CASSHGTWPRNEKLFF,TGTGCCAGTAGTCACGGGACGTGGCCACGTAATGAAAAACTGTTTTTT
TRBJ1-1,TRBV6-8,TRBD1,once,CASSYSTGRNTEAFF,TGTGCCAGCAGTTACTCGACAGGGAGGAACACTGAAGCTTTCTTT
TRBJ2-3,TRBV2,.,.,CASVWGQPSTDTQYF,TGTGCCAGCGTTTGGGGGCAACCTAGCACAGATACGCAGTATTTT
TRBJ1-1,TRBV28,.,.,CASSFKNFGTEAFF,TGTGCCAGCAGTTTCAAAAACTTCGGAACTGAAGCTTTCTTT
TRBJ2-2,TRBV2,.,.,CASKWGGVSGELFF,TGTGCCAGCAAATGGGGCGGGGTCTCCGGGGAGCTGTTTTTT
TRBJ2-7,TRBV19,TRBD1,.,CASSPRDSYEQYF,TGTGCCAGTAGTCCCAGGGACAGCTACGAGCAGTACTTC
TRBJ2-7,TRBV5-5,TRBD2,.,CASSYQTSGSSYEQYF,TGTGCCAGCAGCTACCAGACTAGCGGGAGTTCCTACGAGCAGTACTTC
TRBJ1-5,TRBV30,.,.,CAWSPAGFSNQPQHF,TGTGCCTGGAGTCCCGCGGGTTTTAGCAATCAGCCCCAGCATTTT
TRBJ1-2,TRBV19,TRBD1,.,CASSIRGQGSGYTF,TGTGCCAGTAGTATCAGGGGGCAGGGGAGCGGCTACACCTTC
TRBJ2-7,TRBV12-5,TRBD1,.,CASGLVLGEGAAYEQYF,TGTGCTAGTGGTTTGGTACTTGGAGAGGGGGCAGCTTACGAGCAGTACTTC
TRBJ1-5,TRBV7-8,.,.,CASSLAHNQPQHF,TGTGCCAGCAGCTTAGCCCACAATCAGCCCCAGCATTTT
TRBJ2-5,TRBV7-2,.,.,CASRPDRTVLETQYF,TGTGCCAGCAGGCCAGACAGGACCGTACTGGAGACCCAGTACTTC
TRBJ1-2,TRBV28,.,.,CASIPLGGHYGYTF,TGTGCCAGCATTCCCTTGGGGGGGCACTATGGCTACACCTTC
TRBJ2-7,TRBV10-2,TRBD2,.,CATNTSGPYEQYF,TGCGCCACGAACACTAGCGGACCCTACGAGCAGTACTTC
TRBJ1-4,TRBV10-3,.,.,CAISESGGQYVKLFF,TGTGCCATCAGTGAGTCGGGTGGACAGTACGTAAAACTGTTTTTT
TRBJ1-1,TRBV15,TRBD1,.,CATRGQTGGTEAFF,TGTGCCACCAGGGGTCAGACAGGGGGGACTGAAGCTTTCTTT
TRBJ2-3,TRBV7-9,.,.,CASSIPGLRSADTQYF,TGTGCCAGCAGCATTCCGGGTCTTAGGTCGGCAGATACGCAGTATTTT
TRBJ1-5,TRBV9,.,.,CASSVERGTASNQPQHF,TGTGCCAGCAGCGTAGAGCGGGGGACGGCTAGCAATCAGCCCCAGCATTTT
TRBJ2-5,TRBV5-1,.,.,CASSLDPSSLGGTQYF,TGCGCCAGCAGCTTGGATCCTAGCTCATTAGGTGGGACCCAGTACTTC
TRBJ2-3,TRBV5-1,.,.,CASSSRGDTQYF,TGCGCCAGCAGCTCTAGGGGGGATACGCAGTATTTT
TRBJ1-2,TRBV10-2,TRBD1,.,CASSVPGQGIYGYTF,TGCGCCAGCAGTGTGCCGGGACAGGGCATCTATGGCTACACCTTC
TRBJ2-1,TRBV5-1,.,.,CASSLGVSINEQFF,TGCGCCAGCAGCTTGGGGGTTAGCATCAATGAGCAGTTCTTC
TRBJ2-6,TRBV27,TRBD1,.,CASSIGQGQLSGANVLTF,TGTGCCAGCAGTATCGGACAGGGACAGCTTTCTGGGGCCAACGTCCTGACTTTC
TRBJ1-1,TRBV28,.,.,CASSSPGRRPMNTEAFF,TGTGCCAGCAGTTCCCCGGGACGGCGCCCTATGAACACTGAAGCTTTCTTT
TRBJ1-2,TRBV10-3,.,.,CAIRVAEASGYTF,TGTGCCATCAGGGTTGCTGAGGCATCTGGCTACACCTTC
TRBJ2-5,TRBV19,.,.,CASSGGGSPETQYF,TGTGCCAGTAGTGGGGGCGGGAGCCCAGAGACCCAGTACTTC
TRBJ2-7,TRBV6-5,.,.,CASSYRDSWSYEQYF,TGTGCCAGCAGTTACCGGGACTCATGGTCCTACGAGCAGTACTTC
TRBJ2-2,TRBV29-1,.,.,CSVAGTSAGELFF,TGCAGCGTTGCGGGTACGAGTGCCGGGGAGCTGTTTTTT
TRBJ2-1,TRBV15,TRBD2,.,CATSRDWTSGGSYNEQFF,TGTGCCACCAGCAGAGATTGGACTAGCGGGGGAAGTTACAATGAGCAGTTCTTC
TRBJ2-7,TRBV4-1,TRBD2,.,CASSLAEAYEQYF,TGCGCCAGCAGTCTAGCGGAAGCCTACGAGCAGTACTTC
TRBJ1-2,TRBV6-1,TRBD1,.,CASSPEDRGHGYTF,TGTGCCAGCAGCCCCGAGGACAGGGGGCACGGCTACACCTTC
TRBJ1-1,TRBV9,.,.,CASSSGLTVEAFF,TGTGCCAGCAGCTCTGGACTGACCGTTGAAGCTTTCTTT
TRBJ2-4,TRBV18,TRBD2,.,CASSPSGTSKNIQYF,TGTGCCAGCTCACCCTCCGGGACTAGTAAAAACATTCAGTACTTC
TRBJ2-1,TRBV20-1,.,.,CSAPLWGEQFF,TGCAGTGCTCCCTTGTGGGGTGAGCAGTTCTTC
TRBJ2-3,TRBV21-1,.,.,CASSIGDMEICTDTQYF,TGTGCCAGCAGCATCGGGGACATGGAGATCTGCACAGATACGCAGTATTTT
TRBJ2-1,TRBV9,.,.,CASSVAVVPNEQFF,TGTGCCAGCAGCGTAGCCGTGGTCCCCAATGAGCAGTTCTTC
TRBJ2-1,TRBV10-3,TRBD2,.,CAISRTSDLGNEQFF,TGTGCCATCAGTCGGACTAGCGATTTGGGCAATGAGCAGTTCTTC
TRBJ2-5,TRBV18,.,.,CASSPLGGETQYF,TGTGCCAGCTCACCCCTTGGGGGGGAGACCCAGTACTTC
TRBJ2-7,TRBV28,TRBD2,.,CASRVGGSQPPPTYF,TGTGCCAGCAGGGTCGGGGGGAGTCAACCCCCACCCACGTACTTC
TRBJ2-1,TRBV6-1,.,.,CASSGGTALSYNEQFF,TGTGCCAGCAGTGGCGGGACAGCTTTATCCTACAATGAGCAGTTCTTC
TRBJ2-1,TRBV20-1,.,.,CSVETSSSQFF,TGCAGTGTCGAGACTAGTTCGTCCCAGTTCTTC
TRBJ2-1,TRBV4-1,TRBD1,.,CARGTVGPPYNEQFF,TGCGCCCGTGGGACAGTGGGACCCCCTTACAATGAGCAGTTCTTC
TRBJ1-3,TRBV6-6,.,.,CASMGGQSGNTIYF,TGTGCCAGCATGGGGGGACAATCTGGAAACACCATATATTTT
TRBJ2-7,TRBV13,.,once,CASSLGLDYYEQYF,TGTGCCAGCAGCTTAGGCCTTGACTACTACGAGCAGTACTTC